One sample yielded the 13 T cell receptor beta chains listed below, sequenced in a study of T cells in Graves' hyperthyroidism and ophthalmopathy. The investigators amplified TCR beta CDR3 regions from RNA transcripts. Primed by the HTBI set, a first-round RT-PCR was run on the TCR CDR3. MiXCR, applied by TCRdb to the multiplex PCR reads, yields one record per CDR3 protein. The table records hundreds of thousands of distinct CDR3 sequences, 12% to 15% of them present only once. The source material was blood. The receptors originated from a woman aged 18-29 years with Graves' hyperthyroidism.

This clonotype was seen only a few times. The chain couples TRBV7-9 to TRBJ1-1; no clear D gene. Germline V gene lookup returns CDR1 SEHNR and CDR2 FQNEAQ (reference sequence). This CDR3 is 14 amino acids long. The germline V and J ends were trimmed by 3 bases and 1 base, with 9 bases remaining between them. The CDR3 loop is CASSFPLTNTEAFF. For the CDR3, the DNA is TGTGCCAGCAGCTTCCCCTTAACGAACACTGAAGCTTTCTTT. The complete variable domain, with remaining parts taken from reference TRBV7-9 and TRBJ1-1, reads DTGVSQNPRHKITKRGQNVTFRCDPISEHNRLYWYRQTLGQGPEFLTYFQNEAQLEKSRLLSDRFSAERPKGSFSTLEIQRTEQGDSAMYLCASSFPLTNTEAFFGQGTRLTVV.

This clonotype appeared many times. This rearrangement joins TRBV6-5 to TRBJ2-1; D gene unclear. Looked up from germline, CDR1 is MNHEY and CDR2 is SVGAGI. The V and J ends lost 2 bases and 5 bases respectively, with 13 bases between them. CDR3 size: 15 residues. CDR3 sequence reads: CASSYQSGTNNEQFF. CDR3 bases: TGTGCCAGCAGTTACCAGTCCGGTACTAACAATGAGCAGTTCTTC.

In its sample, this clonotype was seen a few times. This chain connects TRBV6-1 to TRBJ2-5; 13 bases fit TRBD2. The CDR3 consists of 17 residues. V dropped 5 bases and J dropped 5; count of bases not matched to a gene: 11. Germline lookup yields CDR1 MNHNS and CDR2 SASEGT. The CDR3 nucleotides are TGTGCCAGCAGTCCCCGACTAGCGGGAGGATCGGGGGAGACCCAGTACTTC. Protein: CASSPRLAGGSGETQYF.

This clonotype was observed a few times. The chain recombines TRBV29-1 with TRBJ2-7; 10 bases agree with TRBD1. Per germline, CDR1 SQVTM and CDR2 ANQGSEA. Trimming at V came to 5 bases and at J to 6 bases, leaving 7 bases not matched to a gene. This CDR3 spans 13 amino acids. The CDR3 DNA reads as TGCAGCGTTTCGGGACAGGGGCTACGCGAGCAGTACTTC. Protein sequence: CSVSGQGLREQYF.

This clonotype appeared a few times. CDR3 DNA: TGTGCCTGGAGTCCCTGGAGGGGGGGCCCCCCCTACGAGCAGTACTTC. It is translated as CAWSPWRGGPPYEQYF. The V call is TRBV30, the J call TRBJ2-7, with a weak D call TRBD2 (7 bases). Per the germline V gene, CDR1 is GTSNPN and CDR2 is SVGIG (reference sequence). This CDR3 is 16 amino acids long. Trimming shortened V by 2 bases and J by 2 bases, and 19 bases separated the two germline ends.

About this clonotype itself: Germline and junction disagree at one end, which may indicate a read error. The genes are TRBV9 and TRBJ2-7, with 10 positions matching TRBD2. There are 16 residues in the CDR3. Per the germline V gene, CDR1 is SGDLS and CDR2 is YYNGEE. DNA for the CDR3: TGTGCCTGCAGCGAGGGACTAGCGCCGAGCTCCTACGAGCAGTACTTC. Protein: CACSEGLAPSSYEQYF.

This clonotype was found many times. This sequence joins TRBV24-1 and TRBJ1-1; D is unclear. Trimming took 4 bases from V and 0 from J, leaving 5 bases between them. This CDR3 spans 13 amino acids. Looked up from germline, CDR1 is KGHDR and CDR2 is SFDVKD. CDR3 sequence reads: CATSDGMNTEAFF. The CDR3 region has the DNA TGTGCCACCAGTGACGGCATGAACACTGAAGCTTTCTTT.

There are a few counts of this clonotype. The chain couples TRBV13 to TRBJ2-3, with TRBD2 matching 8 bases. In germline, CDR1 is PRHDT, CDR2 FYEKMQ (reference sequence). This CDR3 region has 15 residues. V shed 3 bases and J 0 bases; nucleotides not matched to a gene: 2. The CDR3: CASSFSSGSTDTQYF. CDR3 in DNA: TGTGCCAGCAGCTTCTCTAGCGGGAGCACAGATACGCAGTATTTT.

The chain combines TRBV9 with TRBJ2-2; 8 bases agree with TRBD2. Germline CDR1 is SGDLS and CDR2 is YYNGEE. The CDR3 is 16 amino acids. V shed 4 bases and J 6 bases; nucleotides not matched to a gene: 11. In nucleotides, the CDR3 is TGTGCCAGCAGCCCGACAGCGGGAGCGGCGGCCGGGGAGCTGTTTTTT. Residues: CASSPTAGAAAGELFF.

This clonotype has a count of ten or more. The chain uses TRBV14 and TRBJ2-7; 7 nucleotides match TRBD2. The V gene end was trimmed by 0 bases and the J gene end by 0 bases; junction bases not matched to a gene: 8. The CDR3 is 17 residues long. Germline V lookup: CDR1 SGHDN, CDR2 FVKESK. CDR3 protein: CASSQDTAGISSYEQYF. The CDR3 region has the DNA TGTGCCAGCAGCCAAGATACAGCGGGGATAAGCTCCTACGAGCAGTACTTC.

The V call is TRBV7-9, the J call TRBJ2-7, with 9 bases aligning to TRBD1. The CDR3 sequence is 14 residues long. The V gene end was trimmed by 5 bases and the J gene end by 6 bases; junction bases not matched to a gene: 8. From germline, CDR1 is SEHNR and CDR2 FQNEAQ (reference sequence). The CDR3 nucleotides are TGTGCCAGCAGCCCGACAGGGGGAGGTATCGAGCAGTACTTC. The encoded protein is CASSPTGGGIEQYF.

This rearrangement joins TRBV20-1 to TRBJ2-7, with 10 bases identical to TRBD1. Per germline, CDR1 DFQATT and CDR2 SNEGSKA (reference sequence). CDR3 length: 14 residues. V was clipped by 4 bases and J by 5 bases; unmatched bases: 8. The CDR3 is CSATPGQGSHEQYF. The CDR3 DNA is TGCAGTGCTACTCCGGGACAGGGGAGCCACGAGCAGTACTTC.

The table lists this clonotype with many counts. The V gene is TRBV6-5, the J gene TRBJ1-1, with D possibly TRBD1 on 5 matching bases. The germline V gene has CDR1 MNHEY and CDR2 SVGAGI. The CDR3 runs 15 residues. V lost 2 bases, J lost 1 base, and 11 bases lay in between. CDR3 sequence reads: CASSYEVRGNTEAFF. Here the CDR3 DNA reads TGTGCCAGCAGTTACGAGGTTAGGGGGAACACTGAAGCTTTCTTT.